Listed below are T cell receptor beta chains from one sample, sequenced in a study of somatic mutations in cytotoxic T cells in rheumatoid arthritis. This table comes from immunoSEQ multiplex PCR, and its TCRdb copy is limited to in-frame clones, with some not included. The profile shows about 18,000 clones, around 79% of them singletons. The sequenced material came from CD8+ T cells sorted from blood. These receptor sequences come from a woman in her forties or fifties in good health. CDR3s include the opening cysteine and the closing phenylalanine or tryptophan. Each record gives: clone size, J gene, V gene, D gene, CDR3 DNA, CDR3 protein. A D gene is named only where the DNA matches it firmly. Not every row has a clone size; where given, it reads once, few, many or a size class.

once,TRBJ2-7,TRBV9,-,TGTGCCAGCAGCGTAGAGGGGGATTACGAGCAGTACTTC,CASSVEGDYEQYF
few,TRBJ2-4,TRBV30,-,TGTGCCTGGAGTCGGGGAGTAGGGGCCAAAAACATTCAGTACTTC,CAWSRGVGAKNIQYF
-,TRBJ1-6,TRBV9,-,TGTGCCAGCAGCGCCTCCGGGGCGAATTCACCCCTCCACTTT,CASSASGANSPLHF
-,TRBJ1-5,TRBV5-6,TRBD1,TGTGCCAGCAGCGTCTGGACAGGGGGCGATCAGCCCCAGCATTTT,CASSVWTGGDQPQHF
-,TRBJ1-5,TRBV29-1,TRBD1,TGCAGCGTGGGACTTGACAGGGTAAGAAATCAGCCCCAGCATTTT,CSVGLDRVRNQPQHF
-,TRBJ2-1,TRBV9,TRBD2,TGTGCCAGCAGCCCGACTAGCGGGGGACACAATGAGCAGTTCTTC,CASSPTSGGHNEQFF
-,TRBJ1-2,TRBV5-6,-,TGTGCCAGCAGCTTGGGGGGGGCGAACTATGGCTACACCTTC,CASSLGGANYGYTF
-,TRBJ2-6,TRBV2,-,TGTGCCAGCAGCCGGCGCACCAACGTCCTGACTTTC,CASSRRTNVLTF
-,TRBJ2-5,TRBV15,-,TGTGCCACCAGCAGCGCCCTACCTGGAGAGACCCAGTACTTC,CATSSALPGETQYF
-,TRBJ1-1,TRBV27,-,TGTGCCAGCAGTTTAGGACTGAACACTGAAGCTTTCTTT,CASSLGLNTEAFF
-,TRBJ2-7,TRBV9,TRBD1,TGTGCCAGCAGCGTAGTACCAGGGGGCTCCTACGAGCAGTACTTC,CASSVVPGGSYEQYF
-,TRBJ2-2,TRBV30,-,TGTGCCGCCGGACTACAGGGTGAATACAGGGCCGGGGAGCTGTTTTTT,CAAGLQGEYRAGELFF
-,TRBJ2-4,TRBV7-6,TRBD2,TGTGCCAGCAGCCCCCGGACTAGCGGGGGCCCAGAAAAAAACATTCAGTACTTC,CASSPRTSGGPEKNIQYF
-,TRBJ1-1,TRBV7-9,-,TGTGCCAGCAGCTTAGGAGGGGAATCTTTCTTT,CASSLGGESFF
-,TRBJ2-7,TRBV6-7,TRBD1,TGTGCCAGCAGTTACGACAGGGGCTTAGCCACTGACTACGAGCAGTACTTC,CASSYDRGLATDYEQYF
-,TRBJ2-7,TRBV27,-,TGTGCCAGCAGCCACAGAGGCTACGAGCAGTACTTC,CASSHRGYEQYF
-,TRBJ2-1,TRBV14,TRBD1,TGTGCCAGCAGCTCGCGGGACAGGGTGCTAACCTACAATGAGCAGTTCTTC,CASSSRDRVLTYNEQFF
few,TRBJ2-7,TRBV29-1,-,TGCAGCGTTGACGGCGGGACAGAGAATATCTACGAGCAGTACTTC,CSVDGGTENIYEQYF
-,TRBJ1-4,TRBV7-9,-,TGTGCCAGCAGCCCCCCTACGGACGGCCATGAAAAACTGTTTTTT,CASSPPTDGHEKLFF
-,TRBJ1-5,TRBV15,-,TGTGCCACCAGCAGAGATGGTCCGGCAGGGTACGGCAATCAGCCCCAGCATTTT,CATSRDGPAGYGNQPQHF
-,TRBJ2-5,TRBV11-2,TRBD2,TGTGCCAGCAGCTTCGCCACTAGCGGTAGAGGGGGAGAGCAGTACTTC,CASSFATSGRGGEQYF
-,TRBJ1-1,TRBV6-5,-,TGTGCCAGCAGCAACCAGGGGCCCAACACTGAAGCTTTCTTT,CASSNQGPNTEAFF
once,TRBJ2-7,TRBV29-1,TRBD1,TGCAGCGTGGCCCGGGACAGCTACGAGCAGTACTTC,CSVARDSYEQYF
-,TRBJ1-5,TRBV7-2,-,TGTGCCAGCAGCTTAACCGCAGATCAGCCCCAGCATTTT,CASSLTADQPQHF
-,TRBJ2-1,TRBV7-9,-,TGTGCCAGCAGCTTACCCCTCGGCGGCGTGCACTCTTACAATGAGCAGTTCTTC,CASSLPLGGVHSYNEQFF
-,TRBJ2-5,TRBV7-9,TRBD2,TGTGCCAGCAGCTTAGGGGGGACTAGCGTCAGAGAGACCCAGTACTTC,CASSLGGTSVRETQYF
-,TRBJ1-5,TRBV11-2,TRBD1,TGTGCCAGCAGCAATCAGGTGGGACAGGGTGAGTATCAGCCCCAGCATTTT,CASSNQVGQGEYQPQHF
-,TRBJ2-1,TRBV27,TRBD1,TGTGCCAGCACTTGGACAGGGGCCAACAATGAGCAGTTCTTC,CASTWTGANNEQFF
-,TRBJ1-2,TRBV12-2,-,TGTGCAAGTCGCTCCGGGCCAGGGGAGTCCTATGGCTACACCTTC,CASRSGPGESYGYTF
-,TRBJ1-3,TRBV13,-,TGTGCCAGCGTTGGGCTGTTAGTCTCTGGAAACACCATATATTTT,CASVGLLVSGNTIYF
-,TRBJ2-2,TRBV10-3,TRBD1,TGTGCCATCTGGGAAGGGACAGGGCCTGTGGAGCTGTTTTTT,CAIWEGTGPVELFF
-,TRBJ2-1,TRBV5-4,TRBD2,TGTGCCAGCAGCTTGGCGGGACTAGCGGGACAAAATGAGCAGTTCTTC,CASSLAGLAGQNEQFF
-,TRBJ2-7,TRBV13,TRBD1,TGTGCCAGCAGCTTAGATCAACAGGGGTACTACGAGCAGTACTTC,CASSLDQQGYYEQYF
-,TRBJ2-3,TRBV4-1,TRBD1,TGCGCCAGCAGCCAAGTAGGGGGCTGGGGCACAGATACGCAGTATTTT,CASSQVGGWGTDTQYF
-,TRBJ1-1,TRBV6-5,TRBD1,TGTGCCAGCAGTCACTTGACAGGGCAAGGCGCAGAAGCTTTCTTT,CASSHLTGQGAEAFF